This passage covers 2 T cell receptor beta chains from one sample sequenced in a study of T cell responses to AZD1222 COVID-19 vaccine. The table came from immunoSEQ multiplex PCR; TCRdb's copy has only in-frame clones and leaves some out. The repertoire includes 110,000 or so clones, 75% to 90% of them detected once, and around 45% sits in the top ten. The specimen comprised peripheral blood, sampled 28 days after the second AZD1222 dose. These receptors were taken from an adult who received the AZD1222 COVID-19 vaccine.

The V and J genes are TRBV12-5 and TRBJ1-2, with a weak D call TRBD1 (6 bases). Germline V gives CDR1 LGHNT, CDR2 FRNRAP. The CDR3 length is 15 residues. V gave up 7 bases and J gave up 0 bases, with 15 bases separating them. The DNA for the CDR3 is TGTGCTAGTGCCCCCGGGGACACCGCTAACTATGGCTACACCTTC. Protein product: CASAPGDTANYGYTF.

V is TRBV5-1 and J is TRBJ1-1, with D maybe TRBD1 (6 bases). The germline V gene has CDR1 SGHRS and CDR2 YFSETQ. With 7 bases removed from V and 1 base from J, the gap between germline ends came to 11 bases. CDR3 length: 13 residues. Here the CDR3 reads CASGGGRNTEAFF. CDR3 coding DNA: TGCGCCAGCGGGGGGGGCCGGAACACTGAAGCTTTCTTT.